This entry lists 15 T cell receptor beta chains sequenced from one sample in a study of OX40 agonist ivuxolimab in advanced cancers. Using immunoSEQ multiplex PCR, the repertoire was profiled, and TCRdb retains in-frame clones only, with some absent. In the table there are about 45,000 clones, 84% of which are singletons. Here the sequenced sample was CD4+ or CD8+ T cells sorted from blood, taken in a trial of the OX40 agonist ivuxolimab. All receptors come from an adult with an advanced solid tumor such as melanoma, head and neck, liver or kidney cancer.

On this clone: A junction boundary mismatches the germline segment, possibly from a read error. This chain links TRBV27 with TRBJ2-7, with 10 bases aligning to TRBD1. Germline values: CDR1 MNHEY, CDR2 SMNVEV (reference sequence). This CDR3 region has 16 residues. As DNA, the CDR3 is TGTGCCAGCAGCCCATCCCCCGGGACAGGGGTCCACGAGCAGTGCTTC. Translation: CASSPSPGTGVHEQCF.

This chain links TRBV27 with TRBJ1-2; D call uncertain. Trimming took 3 bases from V and 3 from J, leaving 20 bases between them. Per germline, CDR1 MNHEY and CDR2 SMNVEV (reference sequence). This CDR3 spans 17 amino acids. For the CDR3, the DNA is TGTGCCAGCAGTTTCGTGTGGCCGCAACGGGGTGACTATGGCTACACCTTC. Encoded protein: CASSFVWPQRGDYGYTF.

This chain joins TRBV5-1 and TRBJ2-3; 13 bases are a match to TRBD2. The CDR3 has 16 amino acids. CDR1 SGHRS and CDR2 YFSETQ come from the germline V gene. J lost 4 bases, V lost 6 bases, and 8 bases had no gene match. The chain's CDR3 is CASNIHTSGGADTQYF. Written as DNA, the CDR3 is TGCGCCAGCAACATCCACACTAGCGGGGGGGCAGATACGCAGTATTTT.

A word on this clone: At the DNA level, this CDR3 is encoded by other sequences in the same sample as well. The chain employs TRBV2 and TRBJ1-1, with D uncertain. V was shortened by 3 bases and J by 0 bases, with 5 bases between the two germline ends. Germline CDR1 is SNHLY and CDR2 is FYNNEI. CDR3 length equals 13 residues. This chain's CDR3 is CASSEGLNTEAFF. The CDR3 DNA reads TGTGCCAGCAGTGAGGGGTTGAACACTGAAGCTTTCTTT.

V is TRBV5-4 and J is TRBJ2-3; 8 bases are shared with TRBD2. Trimming cost V 4 bases and J 5 bases; bases outside gene matches: 18. The germline gives CDR1 SGHNT, CDR2 YYREEE (reference sequence). The CDR3 contains 18 residues. In DNA, the CDR3 is TGTGCCAGCAGCGGGCCCCGGCGAAAAGCGGGAGAGATAGATACGCAGTATTTT. Protein sequence: CASSGPRRKAGEIDTQYF.

The chain combines TRBV6-1 with TRBJ1-5, with unresolved D. The germline V gene has CDR1 MNHNS and CDR2 SASEGT. Trimming pared 2 bases from V and 0 bases from J, leaving 8 bases between. The CDR3 has 15 residues. This chain's CDR3 is CASSERGYSNQPQHF. The DNA for the CDR3 is TGTGCCAGCAGTGAACGGGGATATAGCAATCAGCCCCAGCATTTT.

The chain carries TRBV6-6 and TRBJ1-1, with TRBD1 as a possible D gene (6 bases). Trimming shortened V by 7 bases and J by 3 bases, and 15 bases separated the two germline ends. Per germline, CDR1 MNHNY and CDR2 SVGAGI (reference sequence). The length of the CDR3 is 14 residues. In nucleotides, the CDR3 is TGTGCCAGCACCACGAGGGGGGCGTACACTGAAGCTTTCTTT. Translated: CASTTRGAYTEAFF.

V is TRBV7-6 and J is TRBJ2-5; unclear D gene. Trimming took off 3 bases at V and 7 bases at J, with 36 bases between the two ends. Germline CDR1 and CDR2: SGHVS and FNYEAQ. The CDR3 consists of 21 residues. The CDR3 DNA reads as TGTGCCAGCAGCTTGAGGTTCCTGCTATATAACGTACCCGATAAAGATCCGACCCAGTACTTC. Its translation is CASSLRFLLYNVPDKDPTQYF. The variable domain in full, completed from reference TRBV7-6 and TRBJ2-5, reads GAGVSQSPRYKVTKRGQDVALRCDPISGHVSLYWYRQALGQGPEFLTYFNYEAQQDKSGLPNDRFSAERPEGSISTLTIQRTEQRDSAMYRCASSLRFLLYNVPDKDPTQYFGPGTRLLVL.

The J gene is TRBJ2-4, the V gene TRBV7-9; 7 nucleotides line up with TRBD1. Per germline, CDR1 SEHNR and CDR2 FQNEAQ (reference sequence). V was clipped by 2 bases and J by 0 bases; unmatched bases: 4. The CDR3 runs to 16 residues. The CDR3 sequence is CASSLSGQLAKNIQYF. In DNA, the CDR3 is TGTGCCAGCAGCTTATCGGGACAGCTAGCCAAAAACATTCAGTACTTC.

This clone was counted a single time. This sequence joins TRBV27 and TRBJ2-1; D uncertain. Germline V CDR1 and CDR2: MNHEY, SMNVEV (reference sequence). V lost 0 bases to trimming and J lost 10 bases, with 13 bases between them. The CDR3 is made up of 14 amino acids. DNA for the CDR3: TGTGCCAGCAGTTTATCTTCCTATTTGGGGGAGCAGTTCTTC. Protein sequence: CASSLSSYLGEQFF.

The chain couples TRBV15 to TRBJ1-2; D ambiguous. CDR3 length equals 10 residues. V lost 2 bases, J lost 6 bases, and 1 base lay in between. Germline V gene data show CDR1 as LNHNV and CDR2 as YYDKDF (reference sequence). The CDR3 DNA sequence: TGTGCCACCAGCAGACATGGCTACACCTTC. Amino acid sequence: CATSRHGYTF.

The chain joins TRBV5-6 to TRBJ2-7; D gene unclear. V gave up 2 bases and J gave up 1 base, with 7 bases separating them. This CDR3 region has 13 residues. Germline V gene data show CDR1 as SGHDT and CDR2 as YYEEEE. The CDR3 DNA follows: TGTGCCAGCAGCTTCGCAGCATCCTACGAGCAGTACTTC. Its protein product is CASSFAASYEQYF.

The J gene is TRBJ2-7, the V gene TRBV28, with 7 nucleotides matching TRBD2. The CDR3 spans 17 residues. V shed 3 bases, J shed 4 bases, and the junction held 15 bases outside the gene matches. Germline V gene data show CDR1 as MDHEN and CDR2 as SYDVKM. CDR3 sequence (DNA): TGTGCCAGCAGTTTGCTCCATCGGGGGGTCACAAAGTACGAGCAGTACTTC. Protein sequence: CASSLLHRGVTKYEQYF.

J is TRBJ2-2 and V is TRBV29-1; 9 bases agree with TRBD1. This CDR3 comprises 14 residues. Germline V gene data show CDR1 as SQVTM and CDR2 as ANQGSEA. V lost 6 bases, J lost 5 bases, and 7 bases stayed unmatched. The CDR3 nucleotides read TGCAGCGTGAACACCGGGACAGGGACCGGGGAGCTGTTTTTT. It encodes CSVNTGTGTGELFF.

V and J are TRBV6-5 and TRBJ1-5; no reliable D call. The V end lost 3 bases, the J end lost 7 bases, and 13 bases lay between the germline ends. This CDR3 comprises 14 residues. Germline loops: CDR1 MNHEY, CDR2 SVGAGI. The CDR3: CASSYGGPRQPQHF. CDR3 sequence (DNA): TGTGCCAGCAGTTATGGAGGTCCCAGGCAGCCCCAGCATTTT.